This T cell receptor (beta chain) was sequenced during a study of regulatory T cells in long-lasting Graves disease. About this clonotype itself: Its antigen is currently unknown.

Regarding time point: persistent/refractory GD, antithyroid drugs over 5 years with positive TRAb. With RNA extracted from PBMCs as input, the TCR library was made. Study-level findings and limits: TCR diversity in persistent Graves' patients was below that of newly diagnosed ones. Favored gene segments in persistent disease were TRBV28, TRBJ1-2 and TRBJ2-5.

This CDR3 comprises 14 residues. CDR1 and CDR2 from the germline V gene are KGHSH and LQKENI. The V end was cut by 0 bases, the J end by 4 bases, with 9 bases between. CDR3-region Arm-PCR and iRepertoire HTBI primers produced the TCR beta libraries. In the original processing: The samples included 60 to 65 TRBV and 14 TRBJ segments. One entry per CDR3 protein results from TCRdb running MiXCR on the multiplex PCR reads. These V and J calls derive from TCRdb rather than the authors' analysis. Of about 660,000 distinct CDR3 sequences detected, about 32% appear once; the ten largest clones hold around 42%.

This TCR came from a female donor with Graves disease. The sample consisted of peripheral blood mononuclear cells (PBMCs), taken when the disease was refractory, from a patient treated with antithyroid drugs. The chain employs TRBV18 and TRBJ1-2; D not certain. CDR3 residues: CASSPPGLPYGYTF. In DNA form, the CDR3 reads TGTGCCAGCTCACCACCCGGCCTCCCCTATGGCTACACCTTC. The whole variable domain, filled in from reference TRBV18 and TRBJ1-2, reads NAGVMQNPRHLVRRRGQEARLRCSPMKGHSHVYWYRQLPEEGLKFMVYLQKENIIDESGMPKERFSAEFPKEGPSILRIQQVVRGDSAAYFCASSPPGLPYGYTFGSGTRLTVV.